Given below is one TCR beta chain in context. The antigen remains undetermined. This specimen comes from a study of STAT3 mutations in large granular lymphocyte leukemia. Data came from immunoSEQ multiplex PCR; TCRdb stores just in-frame clones and leaves some out. The top ten hold 0.4% to 0.55% of the sample, which has about 42,000 clones, approximately 78% seen once. CDR1 is SEHNR and CDR2 is FQNEAQ in the germline V gene (reference sequence). This CDR3 has 13 amino acids. Trimming cost V 1 base and J 5 bases, with 3 bases left between them. The study, taken as a whole, reports: Some patients had dominant TCR clones larger than their STAT3 mutant burden. At least one immunodominant TCR beta clonotype appeared in every T-cell large granular lymphocyte leukemia patient. Clonal expansion was inferred from other time points because no sample existed at each clone's first appearance.

The chain has TRBV7-9 and TRBJ1-6; no definite D call. This receptor was identified in a human donor with T large granular lymphocyte leukemia. Some clones in this sample may be carry-over from other donors' samples. Sequenced input: PBMCs. The CDR3 DNA follows: TGTGCCAGCAGCTTAGAACATAATTCACCCCTCCACTTT. The encoded protein is CASSLEHNSPLHF.